Listed here are 21 T cell receptor beta chains from one sample, sequenced in a study of blood T cell repertoires in COVID-19. Data came from immunoSEQ multiplex PCR; TCRdb stores just in-frame clones and leaves some out. The data contain 140,000 or so clones, almost 85% of them singletons. Sequencing used peripheral blood. The receptors originated from a man in his fifties or sixties with acute or convalescent COVID-19.

The chain links TRBV29-1 to TRBJ1-1, with 7 bases matching TRBD1. J lost 4 bases, V lost 7 bases, and 6 bases had no gene match. Germline assignment: CDR1 SQVTM and CDR2 ANQGSEA. This CDR3 is built from 12 residues. The CDR3 sequence is CSADRVATEAFF. The CDR3 nucleotides are TGCAGCGCCGACAGGGTTGCCACTGAAGCTTTCTTT.

The chain carries TRBV7-9 and TRBJ2-7; D not resolved. The CDR3 has 13 amino acids. V lost 3 bases and J 0 bases, leaving 6 bases between the germline ends. Germline lookup yields CDR1 SEHNR and CDR2 FQNEAQ (reference sequence). CDR3 sequence: CASSFGSSYEQYF. The CDR3 region has the DNA TGTGCCAGCAGCTTTGGCAGCTCCTACGAGCAGTACTTC.

The rearrangement links TRBV11-2 to TRBJ2-7; 8 positions agree with TRBD1. CDR1 SGHAT and CDR2 FQNNGV come from the germline V gene. V shed 5 bases, J shed 3 bases, and the junction held 9 bases outside the gene matches. CDR3 length equals 15 residues. The CDR3: CASSGPGQDSYEQYF. The CDR3 DNA sequence: TGTGCCAGCAGCGGTCCGGGACAGGACAGCTACGAGCAGTACTTC. The whole variable domain, remainder taken from reference TRBV11-2 and TRBJ2-7, is EAGVAQSPRYKIIEKRQSVAFWCNPISGHATLYWYQQILGQGPKLLIQFQNNGVVDDSQLPKDRFSAERLKGVDSTLKIQPAKLEDSAVYLCASSGPGQDSYEQYFGPGTRLTVT.

The chain combines TRBV12-5 with TRBJ2-2; 7 bases fit TRBD1. The CDR3 has 15 residues. Looked up from germline, CDR1 is LGHNT and CDR2 is FRNRAP. After removal of 1 base from V and 3 bases from J, the junction contained 2 bases not matched to a gene. The CDR3 region is CASGLGQGDTGELFF. In DNA, the CDR3 is TGTGCTAGTGGTTTGGGACAGGGTGACACCGGGGAGCTGTTTTTT.

The V gene is TRBV10-3, the J gene TRBJ1-1; D unresolved. The CDR3 covers 15 residues. The germline gives CDR1 ENHRY, CDR2 SYGVKD. V shed 6 bases and J shed 6 bases, with 20 bases lying between them. CDR3 residues: CAISPIWAPGAEAFF. The CDR3, as DNA: TGTGCCATCAGCCCAATCTGGGCGCCCGGCGCTGAAGCTTTCTTT.

The V call is TRBV11-2, the J call TRBJ2-1, with no clear D. The CDR3 is 12 amino acids. Germline V gives CDR1 SGHAT, CDR2 FQNNGV. The V gene lost 2 bases and the J gene lost 7 bases, with 6 bases spanning the gap. The CDR3 nucleotides read TGTGCCAGCAGCTTAAGCCGTAATGAGCAGTTCTTC. Its translation: CASSLSRNEQFF.

The chain is built from TRBV5-3 and TRBJ2-5, with a possible D match to TRBD2 (6 bases). TRBV5-3 is reported as an ORF; its role is uncertain. V lost 0 bases and J 2 bases, leaving 11 bases between the germline ends. This CDR3 spans 15 amino acids. This chain's CDR3 is CARSLVVGGQETQYF. CDR3 DNA sequence: TGTGCCAGAAGCTTGGTAGTGGGGGGACAAGAGACCCAGTACTTC.

The chain joins TRBV18 to TRBJ1-3, with a tentative D call TRBD1 (6 bases). CDR3 length: 15 amino acids. Germline V CDR1 and CDR2: KGHSH, LQKENI. V lost 8 bases and J lost 3, with 17 bases in between. Here the CDR3 reads CASLRNGRGGNTIYF. In nucleotides, the CDR3 is TGTGCCAGCCTACGGAATGGCAGGGGTGGAAACACCATATATTTT.

CDR3 sequence: CASSLVGQGNEQYF. CDR3 DNA sequence: TGTGCCAGCAGCTTGGTGGGACAGGGTAACGAGCAGTACTTC. The chain uses TRBV5-4 and TRBJ2-7, with 9 bases fitting TRBD1. Germline CDR1 SGHNT, CDR2 YYREEE (reference sequence). The CDR3 loop spans 14 amino acids. Trimming at V came to 0 bases and at J to 5 bases, leaving 3 bases not matched to a gene.

There are a few counts of this clone. The chain uses TRBV30 and TRBJ1-6, with D uncertain. CDR3 size: 14 residues. Trimming removed 0 bases at V and 7 bases at J, with 10 bases between. The germline V gene encodes CDR1 GTSNPN and CDR2 SVGIG (reference sequence). CDR3 sequence reads: CAWSVPEMNSPLHF. The CDR3 coding sequence is TGTGCCTGGAGTGTGCCCGAGATGAATTCACCCCTCCACTTT.

The chain recombines TRBV6-1 with TRBJ1-4; 11 positions match TRBD1. V lost 1 base, J lost 12 bases, and 4 bases stayed unmatched. The germline gives CDR1 MNHNS, CDR2 SASEGT. This CDR3 comprises 14 residues. The CDR3 spells CASSEVGQGAELFF. The CDR3 bases are TGTGCCAGCAGTGAAGTAGGACAGGGGGCGGAACTGTTTTTT.

This sequence joins TRBV5-1 and TRBJ1-3; D is unclear. CDR1 and CDR2 from the germline V gene are SGHRS and YFSETQ. V lost 0 bases to trimming and J lost 0 bases, with 13 bases between them. The CDR3 sequence is 17 residues long. The DNA for the CDR3 is TGCGCCAGCAGCTTGGACCTGACTTACCACTCTGGAAACACCATATATTTT. This encodes CASSLDLTYHSGNTIYF.

V gene TRBV12-5 combines with J gene TRBJ2-3; tentatively, D is TRBD2 (5 bases). Germline loops: CDR1 LGHNT, CDR2 FRNRAP. V dropped 2 bases and J dropped 7 bases, with 13 bases sitting between them. This CDR3 has 14 amino acids. The CDR3, as DNA: TGTGCTAGTGGTTTGTTCCGGGAAGGGTATACGCAGTATTTT. It yields the protein CASGLFREGYTQYF.

Written as DNA, the CDR3 is TGTGCCAGCAGCCAAGCTGGGGGGGATGGCTACACCTTC. Translated, it gives CASSQAGGDGYTF. This chain connects TRBV4-2 to TRBJ1-2, with D perhaps TRBD1 (5 bases). Trimming removed 1 base from V and 6 bases from J, with 9 bases in between. Germline CDR1 LGHNA, CDR2 YNFKEQ. CDR3 size: 13 residues.

The chain has TRBV4-1 and TRBJ1-5; D is unresolved. CDR1 and CDR2 (germline): MGHRA, YSYEKL. The V end lost 1 base, the J end lost 2 bases, and 15 bases lay between the germline ends. CDR3 length: 17 amino acids. The CDR3 region is CASSQGLARRGNQPQHF. CDR3 bases: TGCGCCAGCAGCCAAGGACTAGCGCGGCGAGGCAATCAGCCCCAGCATTTT.

The J gene is TRBJ1-3, the V gene TRBV6-2 or TRBV6-3; a possible D gene is TRBD1 (5 bases). CDR1 is MNHEY, CDR2 SVGEGT, per germline. The CDR3 sequence is 15 residues long. V dropped 2 bases and J dropped 2 bases, with 10 bases sitting between them. CDR3 sequence: CASSYGGVAGNTIYF. The CDR3 DNA follows: TGTGCCAGCAGTTACGGAGGGGTGGCTGGAAACACCATATATTTT.

V and J are TRBV7-9 and TRBJ1-5; possible D gene TRBD1, 6 bases. CDR1 is SEHNR and CDR2 is FQNEAQ in the germline V gene (reference sequence). The length of the CDR3 is 16 residues. V lost 5 bases, J lost 2 bases, and 16 bases lay in between. The CDR3: CASSISGARGNQPQHF. The DNA for the CDR3 is TGTGCCAGCAGCATCTCAGGGGCGCGGGGCAATCAGCCCCAGCATTTT.

The chain recombines TRBV6-5 with TRBJ1-2; 8 bases match TRBD1. V lost 5 bases to trimming and J lost 5 bases; unmatched junction nucleotides: 7. The CDR3 totals 14 residues. The germline V gene encodes CDR1 MNHEY and CDR2 SVGAGI. The CDR3 reads CASSTPTGGYGYTF. The CDR3 DNA reads TGTGCCAGCAGTACGCCTACAGGGGGATATGGCTACACCTTC.

V and J are TRBV3-1 (or the pseudogene TRBV3-2) and TRBJ2-1; TRBD2 matches 8 bases. V lost 0 bases, J lost 1 base, and 8 bases stayed unmatched. The CDR3 is made up of 18 amino acids. Germline V gene sequence: CDR1 LGHDT, CDR2 YNNKEL (reference sequence). CDR3 sequence (DNA): TGTGCCAGCAGCCAAGATTTGTTAGCGGGAAGGTCCTACAATGAGCAGTTCTTC. Translation gives CASSQDLLAGRSYNEQFF.

This sequence joins TRBV19 and TRBJ1-2, with 8 positions matching TRBD1. The CDR3 spans 14 residues. The J segment lost 2 bases and the V segment lost 5 bases, leaving 4 bases of the junction unmatched. Looked up from germline, CDR1 is LNHDA and CDR2 is SQIVND (reference sequence). In DNA, the CDR3 is TGTGCCAGTAGTCGGACAGGGACAAACTATGGCTACACCTTC. It translates to CASSRTGTNYGYTF.

This clone was detected only a few times. This same CDR3 is encoded by further DNA sequences in the sample. The chain recombines TRBV19 with TRBJ2-7; the match to TRBD2 covers 9 bases. The CDR3 totals 14 residues. V shed 3 bases, J shed 1 base, and the junction held 1 base outside the gene matches. Looked up from germline, CDR1 is LNHDA and CDR2 is SQIVND (reference sequence). CDR3 DNA: TGTGCCAGTAGTATGACTAGCGGATCCTACGAGCAGTACTTC. Amino acid sequence: CASSMTSGSYEQYF.